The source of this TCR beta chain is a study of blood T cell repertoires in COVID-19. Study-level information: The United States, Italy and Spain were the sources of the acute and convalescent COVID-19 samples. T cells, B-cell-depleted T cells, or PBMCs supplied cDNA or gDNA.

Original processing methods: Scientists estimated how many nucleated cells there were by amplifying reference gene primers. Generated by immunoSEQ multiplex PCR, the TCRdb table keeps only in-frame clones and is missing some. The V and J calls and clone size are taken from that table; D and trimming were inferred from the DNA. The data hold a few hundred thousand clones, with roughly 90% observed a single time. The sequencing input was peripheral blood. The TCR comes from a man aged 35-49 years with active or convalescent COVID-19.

CDR3 protein: CASSLGAGPQHSANYGYTF. In DNA form, the CDR3 reads TGTGCCAGCAGCTTAGGGGCAGGGCCCCAACACTCAGCTAACTATGGCTACACCTTC. The chain carries TRBV7-2 and TRBJ1-2; maybe TRBD1 (5 bases). Trimming took 1 base from V and 0 from J, leaving 21 bases between them. Germline loops: CDR1 SGHTA, CDR2 FQGNSA. This CDR3 contains 19 residues.